The 25 T cell receptor beta chains presented below share a single source sample, sequenced in a study of hypomethylating agent response in myelodysplastic syndrome. TCRdb keeps only in-frame clones here, not all; method: immunoSEQ multiplex PCR. The data contain approximately 4,300 clones, 80% to 85% of them singletons. The sequencing here drew on bone marrow, taken before or after starting hypomethylating agent treatment for myelodysplastic syndrome (not recorded which). The source is a human donor with myelodysplastic syndrome.

This chain connects TRBV30 to TRBJ1-4, with 7 bases fitting TRBD1. The CDR3 is 18 amino acids. Germline assignment: CDR1 GTSNPN and CDR2 SVGIG (reference sequence). Trimming removed 4 bases from V and 6 bases from J; junction bases left unmatched: 20. CDR3 bases: TGTGCCTGGACCAAATTCCCGGGACAGCTCCGGCGCGATGAAAAACTGTTTTTT. Amino acids: CAWTKFPGQLRRDEKLFF.

The chain uses TRBV5-1 and TRBJ2-1, with 10 bases aligning to TRBD1. The CDR3 has 17 residues. Germline lookup yields CDR1 SGHRS and CDR2 YFSETQ. Trimming took 0 bases from V and 9 from J; bases not matched to a gene: 12. CDR3 sequence: CASSLAAMGQGLGEQFF. CDR3 coding DNA: TGCGCCAGCAGCTTGGCCGCGATGGGACAGGGGCTAGGTGAGCAGTTCTTC.

The chain carries TRBV11-1 and TRBJ2-1; 7 bases are a match to TRBD2. Germline-derived CDR1 and CDR2 are SGHAT and FQDESV (reference sequence). CDR3 length equals 14 residues. Trimming cost V 10 bases and J 5 bases; bases outside gene matches: 11. The CDR3 region has the DNA TGTGCCACCACGAGGGCGGGAGTGGACAATGAGCAGTTCTTC. Translated: CATTRAGVDNEQFF. Using reference TRBV11-1 and TRBJ2-1 for the parts outside the CDR3, the full variable domain is EAEVAQSPRYKITEKSQAVAFWCDPISGHATLYWYRQILGQGPELLVQFQDESVVDDSQLPKDRFSAERLKGVDSTLKIQPAELGDSAMYLCATTRAGVDNEQFFGPGTRLTVL.

The chain combines TRBV27 with TRBJ2-7; D perhaps matches TRBD1 (5 bases). The CDR3 length is 13 residues. CDR1 is MNHEY and CDR2 is SMNVEV in the germline V gene (reference sequence). The V end was cut by 8 bases, the J end by 6 bases, with 17 bases between. DNA of the CDR3: TGTGCCAGCGGGCGTCAGGGCCCCGGCGAGCAGTACTTC. As protein: CASGRQGPGEQYF.

The chain couples TRBV11-1 to TRBJ2-3; TRBD1 matches 9 bases. The V gene's germline CDR1 is SGHAT and CDR2 FQDESV (reference sequence). Trimming cost V 5 bases and J 4 bases; bases outside gene matches: 7. The CDR3 sequence is 15 residues long. In DNA form, the CDR3 reads TGTGCCAGCAGCCAGGGGACAGGGAATTCAGATACGCAGTATTTT. Protein sequence: CASSQGTGNSDTQYF.

This clone was seen a few times. The chain is built from TRBV6-1 and TRBJ2-7; perhaps TRBD2 as D (7 bases). Germline V gives CDR1 MNHNS, CDR2 SASEGT. Trimming removed 10 bases at V and 2 bases at J, with 18 bases between. The CDR3 extends over 14 amino acids. CDR3 protein: CATKWRGQPYEQYF. CDR3 DNA sequence: TGTGCCACCAAGTGGCGGGGGCAACCCTACGAGCAGTACTTC.

V and J are TRBV6-1 and TRBJ2-3, with D unclear. CDR1 is MNHNS and CDR2 is SASEGT in the germline V gene. V dropped 5 bases and J dropped 2 bases, with 5 bases sitting between them. The CDR3 runs to 12 residues. CDR3 in amino acids: CASSKHTDTQYF. The CDR3 DNA follows: TGTGCCAGCAGTAAGCACACAGATACGCAGTATTTT.

The rearrangement uses TRBV7-9 and TRBJ1-1; no firm D call. The V and J ends lost 1 base and 7 bases respectively, with 10 bases between them. This CDR3 region has 13 residues. Germline lookup yields CDR1 SEHNR and CDR2 FQNEAQ (reference sequence). The CDR3 nucleotides read TGTGCCAGCAGCTTAGAAGAACGGCTTGAAGCTTTCTTT. It specifies CASSLEERLEAFF.

V and J are TRBV7-8 and TRBJ2-7, with D tentatively TRBD2 (5 bases). The length of the CDR3 is 14 residues. Per the germline V gene, CDR1 is SGHVS and CDR2 is FQNEAQ. V gave up 4 bases and J gave up 2 bases, with 12 bases separating them. The CDR3 DNA reads TGTGCCAGCAGCTCCCTTCCCGGGGCCTACGAGCAGTACTTC. It is translated as CASSSLPGAYEQYF.

This chain links TRBV19 with TRBJ1-2; unclear D gene. Trimming left V 5 bases short and J 4 bases short, with 8 bases between. CDR1 is LNHDA and CDR2 is SQIVND in the germline V gene (reference sequence). The CDR3 covers 12 residues. The CDR3 DNA follows: TGTGCCAGTAGTTCCGGAACCTATGGCTACACCTTC. This encodes CASSSGTYGYTF. Drawing the rest from reference TRBV19 and TRBJ1-2, the complete variable domain is DGGITQSPKYLFRKEGQNVTLSCEQNLNHDAMYWYRQDPGQGLRLIYYSQIVNDFQKGDIAEGYSVSREKKESFPLTVTSAQKNPTAFYLCASSSGTYGYTFGSGTRLTVV.

The chain couples TRBV9 to TRBJ1-2, with 8 bases fitting TRBD1. Looked up from germline, CDR1 is SGDLS and CDR2 is YYNGEE. Trimming at V came to 4 bases and at J to 8 bases, leaving 7 bases not matched to a gene. CDR3 length: 13 residues. The CDR3 DNA reads TGTGCCAGCAGCACCGGGACAGGCACCGGCTACACCTTC. This gives the protein CASSTGTGTGYTF.

This chain joins TRBV28 and TRBJ1-5; 12 bases are shared with TRBD1. In germline, CDR1 is MDHEN, CDR2 SYDVKM. V lost 3 bases to trimming and J lost 8 bases; unmatched junction nucleotides: 5. This CDR3 spans 15 amino acids. This CDR3 reads CASSLAGTGGKPQHF. The CDR3 DNA sequence: TGTGCCAGCAGTTTGGCCGGGACAGGGGGCAAGCCCCAGCATTTT. The complete variable domain, with remaining parts taken from reference TRBV28 and TRBJ1-5, reads DVKVTQSSRYLVKRTGEKVFLECVQDMDHENMFWYRQDPGLGLRLIYFSYDVKMKEKGDIPEGYSVSREKKERFSLILESASTNQTSMYLCASSLAGTGGKPQHFGDGTRLSIL.

The CDR3 sequence is CASSVGTAFSPLHF. CDR3 coding DNA: TGTGCCAGCAGCGTCGGGACAGCATTTTCACCCCTCCACTTT. The rearrangement joins TRBV9 to TRBJ1-6; TRBD1 agrees at 7 bases. CDR3 length: 14 residues. J gave up 9 bases and V 2 bases, and 5 bases lay outside the gene matches. CDR1 and CDR2 (germline): SGDLS, YYNGEE.

The chain recombines TRBV6-6 with TRBJ1-5; D not certain. V lost 6 bases to trimming and J lost 4 bases, with 16 bases between them. This CDR3 is built from 15 residues. Germline V gene lookup returns CDR1 MNHNY and CDR2 SVGAGI (reference sequence). The CDR3 DNA is TGTGCCAGCAGGACTCCCGCTGATAGAAATCAGCCCCAGCATTTT. The encoded protein is CASRTPADRNQPQHF.

The chain combines TRBV19 with TRBJ2-6; the D is unclear. The V end lost 0 bases, the J end lost 1 base, and 4 bases lay between the germline ends. Per the germline V gene, CDR1 is LNHDA and CDR2 is SQIVND (reference sequence). This CDR3 spans 15 amino acids. Here the CDR3 reads CASSIEVSGANVLTF. Here the CDR3 DNA reads TGTGCCAGTAGTATAGAAGTATCTGGGGCCAACGTCCTGACTTTC. The whole variable domain, remainder taken from reference TRBV19 and TRBJ2-6, is DGGITQSPKYLFRKEGQNVTLSCEQNLNHDAMYWYRQDPGQGLRLIYYSQIVNDFQKGDIAEGYSVSREKKESFPLTVTSAQKNPTAFYLCASSIEVSGANVLTFGAGSRLTVL.

This clone came up once. The CDR3 sequence is CASSTRWTGLYEQYF. CDR3 sequence (DNA): TGTGCCAGCAGCACGAGGTGGACAGGACTTTACGAGCAGTACTTC. This chain connects TRBV21-1 to TRBJ2-7; TRBD1 is the table's D call, not checked against the DNA. TRBV21-1 is given as a pseudogene. This CDR3 comprises 15 residues.

This chain links TRBV28 with TRBJ2-3; perhaps TRBD2 as D (6 bases). Germline V CDR1 and CDR2: MDHEN, SYDVKM. CDR3 length: 15 residues. Trimming cost V 5 bases and J 2 bases, with 14 bases left between them. This CDR3 is CASSPPTGLTDTQYF. CDR3 DNA: TGTGCCAGCAGTCCTCCGACGGGACTCACAGATACGCAGTATTTT.

V is TRBV19 and J is TRBJ2-2, with 12 bases lining up with TRBD1. V dropped 8 bases and J dropped 6; count of bases not matched to a gene: 16. From germline, CDR1 is LNHDA and CDR2 SQIVND (reference sequence). This CDR3 has 18 residues. CDR3 amino acids: CASLDRDRGQLSAGELFF. The CDR3 coding sequence is TGTGCCAGTCTCGATCGGGACAGGGGGCAGTTGAGCGCCGGGGAGCTGTTTTTT.

The V and J genes are TRBV5-3 and TRBJ2-1, with 7 bases aligning to TRBD2. TRBV5-3 is filed as an ORF, its function uncertain. J lost 0 bases, V lost 8 bases, and 2 bases had no gene match. The CDR3 runs to 13 residues. CDR3 protein: CARRECSYNEQFF. CDR3 bases: TGTGCCAGGCGGGAGTGCTCCTACAATGAGCAGTTCTTC.

The rearrangement uses TRBV6-5 and TRBJ2-3; D is possibly TRBD1 or TRBD2 (5 bases each). With 11 bases removed from V and 1 base from J, the gap between germline ends came to 10 bases. There are 12 residues in the CDR3. Germline values: CDR1 MNHEY, CDR2 SVGAGI. CDR3 in DNA: TGTGCCTCCCGGGGCGGCACAGATACGCAGTATTTT. Protein product: CASRGGTDTQYF.

The rearrangement uses TRBV2 and TRBJ2-5, with 7 bases aligning to TRBD2. The CDR3 consists of 15 residues. Germline V gene data show CDR1 as SNHLY and CDR2 as FYNNEI. J was trimmed by 5 bases and V by 2 bases; bases with no gene match: 8. The CDR3 DNA reads as TGTGCCAGCAGTGAAAGCTTAGCGGGTGGGGAGACCCAGTACTTC. Translated: CASSESLAGGETQYF. The full variable domain, rest sourced from reference TRBV2 and TRBJ2-5, is EPEVTQTPSHQVTQMGQEVILRCVPISNHLYFYWYRQILGQKVEFLVSFYNNEISEKSEIFDDQFSVERPDGSNFTLKIRSTKLEDSAMYFCASSESLAGGETQYFGPGTRLLVL.

The V gene is TRBV30, the J gene TRBJ2-1; TRBD2 aligns across 8 bases. With V trimmed by 5 bases and J by 8 bases, 14 bases remained unmatched. The CDR3 runs 15 residues. Germline V gene lookup returns CDR1 GTSNPN and CDR2 SVGIG (reference sequence). The CDR3 DNA sequence: TGTGCCTGGTACGCCGGGACTAGATCTATATATGAGCAGTTCTTC. This gives the protein CAWYAGTRSIYEQFF.

In its sample, this clone was seen once. The rearrangement uses TRBV6-5 and TRBJ2-3, with a weak D call TRBD2 (5 bases). The CDR3 spans 13 residues. V lost 0 bases and J 10 bases, leaving 11 bases between the germline ends. CDR1 and CDR2 (germline): MNHEY, SVGAGI. CDR3 sequence: CASSYSASGAQYF. CDR3 nucleotide sequence: TGTGCCAGCAGTTACTCAGCCAGCGGTGCGCAGTATTTT.

The chain employs TRBV6-1 and TRBJ2-1; 12 nucleotides line up with TRBD2. J was trimmed by 10 bases and V by 0 bases; bases with no gene match: 13. Germline loops: CDR1 MNHNS, CDR2 SASEGT. This CDR3 has 18 residues. The CDR3 reads CASSEAPQGLAGTHEQFF. For the CDR3, the DNA is TGTGCCAGCAGTGAAGCACCCCAAGGACTAGCGGGGACGCACGAGCAGTTCTTC.

In its sample, this clone was seen a few times. The gene calls are TRBV6-5 and TRBJ1-5, with 8 positions matching TRBD1. With V trimmed by 6 bases and J by 6 bases, 4 bases remained unmatched. The CDR3 is 13 amino acids. Germline V gene sequence: CDR1 MNHEY, CDR2 SVGAGI. CDR3 in amino acids: CASRQGASQPQHF. The CDR3 region has the DNA TGTGCCAGCAGGCAGGGGGCGAGTCAGCCCCAGCATTTT.